This TCR beta chain was recovered during a study of cytomegalovirus exposure and HLA in healthy donors. The wider study: As released early, the data held some 85 million unique TCRs from HLA-typed donors.

Study-wide results and limits: Per published reports, the classifier diagnosed cytomegalovirus status with high specificity and sensitivity.

There are 12 residues in the CDR3. Germline CDR1 and CDR2: SNHLY and FYNNEI. V gave up 7 bases and J gave up 6 bases, with 11 bases separating them. 13 Jbeta primers and 60 Vbeta primers were used for the PCR. Repertoires were generated with immunoSEQ multiplex PCR, while TCRdb's copy carries only in-frame clones and drops some. This sample carries over 130,000 clones, 70% to 85% of them seen once, and the ten largest clones take 1.5% to 2%. Remarks on this clone: Its antigen is unknown.

This TCR derives from a man aged 35-49 years in good health and CMV-seronegative. The chain carries TRBV2 and TRBJ2-3; D gene ambiguous. Material: PBMCs. As DNA, the CDR3 is TGTGCCAGCATTCCTCGCCGGGATACGCAGTATTTT. Protein product: CASIPRRDTQYF.